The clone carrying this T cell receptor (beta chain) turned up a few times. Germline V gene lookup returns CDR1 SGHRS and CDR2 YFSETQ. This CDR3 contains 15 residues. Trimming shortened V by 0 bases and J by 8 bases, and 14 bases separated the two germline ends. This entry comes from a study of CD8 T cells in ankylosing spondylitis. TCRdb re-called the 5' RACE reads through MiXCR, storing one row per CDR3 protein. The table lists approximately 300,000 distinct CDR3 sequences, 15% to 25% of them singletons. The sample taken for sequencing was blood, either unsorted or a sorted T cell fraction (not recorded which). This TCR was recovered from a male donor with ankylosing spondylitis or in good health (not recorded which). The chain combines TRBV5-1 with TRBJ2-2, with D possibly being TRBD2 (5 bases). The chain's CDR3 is CASSLERTPLGELFF. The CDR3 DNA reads TGCGCCAGCAGCTTGGAAAGGACTCCCTTGGGGGAGCTGTTTTTT.